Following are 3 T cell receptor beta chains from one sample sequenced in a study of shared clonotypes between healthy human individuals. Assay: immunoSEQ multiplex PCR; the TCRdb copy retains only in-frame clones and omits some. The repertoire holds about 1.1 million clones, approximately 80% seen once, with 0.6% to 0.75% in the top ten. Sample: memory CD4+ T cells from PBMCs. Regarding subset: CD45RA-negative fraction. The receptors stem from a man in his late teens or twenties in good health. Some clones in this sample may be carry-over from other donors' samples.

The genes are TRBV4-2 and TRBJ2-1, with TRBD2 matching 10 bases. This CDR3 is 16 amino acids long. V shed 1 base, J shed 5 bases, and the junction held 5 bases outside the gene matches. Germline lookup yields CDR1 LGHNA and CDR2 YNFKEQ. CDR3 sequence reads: CASSQVQLAGNNEQFF. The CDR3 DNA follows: TGTGCCAGCAGCCAAGTTCAACTAGCGGGGAACAATGAGCAGTTCTTC.

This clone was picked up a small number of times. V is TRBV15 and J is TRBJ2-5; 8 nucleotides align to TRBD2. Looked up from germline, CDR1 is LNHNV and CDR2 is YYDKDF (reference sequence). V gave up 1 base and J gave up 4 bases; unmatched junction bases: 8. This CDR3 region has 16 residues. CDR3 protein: CATSRVREGPPETQYF. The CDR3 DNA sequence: TGTGCCACCAGCAGAGTTCGGGAGGGCCCTCCAGAGACCCAGTACTTC.

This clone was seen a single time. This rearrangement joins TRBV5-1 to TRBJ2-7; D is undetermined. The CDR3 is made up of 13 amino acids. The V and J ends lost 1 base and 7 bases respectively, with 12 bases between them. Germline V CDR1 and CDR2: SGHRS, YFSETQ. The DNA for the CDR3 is TGCGCCAGCAGCTTGCGTGGAGCTGGGGAGCAGTACTTC. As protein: CASSLRGAGEQYF.